The rows below give T cell receptor beta chains drawn from one sample of a study of T cell changes during pregnancy in multiple sclerosis. The protocol was immunoSEQ multiplex PCR, while the TCRdb copy is restricted to in-frame clones and leaves out a portion. This table holds roughly 48,000 clones, 85% to 95% found once. The sample consisted of CD8+ T cells from peripheral blood mononuclear cells, taken in the first trimester of pregnancy. These TCRs come from a female donor with multiple sclerosis, enrolled in a pregnancy study. CDR3s include the opening cysteine and the closing phenylalanine or tryptophan. Fields, in order: D gene, V gene, J gene, clone size, CDR3 protein, CDR3 DNA. D genes are given only for firm matches. Clone size, where shown, is once, few, many, or a class for clones that have expanded.

TRBD2	TRBV11-3	TRBJ2-2	NA	CASSSSPTSGRASLTGELFF	TGTGCCAGCAGCTCCTCACCGACTAGCGGGAGGGCCTCCCTTACCGGGGAGCTGTTTTTT
NA	TRBV5-6	TRBJ1-1	NA	CASSLAPEFYTEAFF	TGTGCCAGCAGCTTGGCCCCGGAGTTCTACACTGAAGCTTTCTTT
NA	TRBV18	TRBJ2-2	NA	CASSPVSDTGELFF	TGTGCCAGCTCACCAGTGTCAGACACCGGGGAGCTGTTTTTT
NA	TRBV9	TRBJ2-7	NA	CASSVGASQGAQYF	TGTGCCAGCAGCGTAGGGGCCTCTCAAGGGGCGCAGTACTTC
NA	TRBV5-4	TRBJ2-7	NA	CASSLDRTPYEQYF	TGTGCCAGCAGTCTTGACAGGACACCCTACGAGCAGTACTTC
NA	TRBV19	TRBJ1-1	NA	CASSIVPGRGTEAFF	TGTGCCAGTAGTATAGTTCCGGGGAGGGGAACTGAAGCTTTCTTT
TRBD1	TRBV4-1	TRBJ1-1	NA	CASSLTGDRGGTEAFF	TGCGCCAGCAGCCTGACAGGGGATAGAGGGGGCACTGAAGCTTTCTTT
TRBD2	TRBV7-2	TRBJ2-1	NA	CASSLVLAGVYNEQFF	TGTGCCAGCAGCTTGGTTCTAGCGGGGGTCTACAATGAGCAGTTCTTC
NA	TRBV19	TRBJ1-1	NA	CASSISGHPNTEAFF	TGTGCCAGTAGTATATCGGGACACCCGAACACTGAAGCTTTCTTT
NA	TRBV27	TRBJ2-7	NA	CASSLLRAGTEQYF	TGTGCCAGCAGTTTATTAAGGGCGGGCACCGAGCAGTACTTC
TRBD2	TRBV18	TRBJ2-1	NA	CASSLRTSGRATYNEQFF	TGTGCCAGCTCACTTCGGACTAGCGGGAGGGCGACCTACAATGAGCAGTTCTTC
TRBD2	TRBV6-6	TRBJ2-3	NA	CASRTGTSGGTDTQYF	TGTGCCAGCAGAACCGGGACTAGCGGGGGCACGGATACGCAGTATTTT
NA	TRBV6-1	TRBJ1-4	NA	CASSEATDGNEKLFF	TGTGCCAGCAGTGAAGCGACAGATGGGAATGAAAAACTGTTTTTT
NA	TRBV7-2	TRBJ1-2	NA	CASSFGSYGYTF	TGTGCCAGCAGCTTTGGGAGCTATGGCTACACCTTC
TRBD1	TRBV28	TRBJ1-5	NA	CASSPGQGGGQPQHF	TGTGCCAGCAGCCCAGGACAGGGTGGAGGACAGCCCCAGCATTTT
NA	TRBV28	TRBJ2-5	NA	CASSHQETQYF	TGTGCCAGCAGCCATCAAGAGACCCAGTACTTC
NA	TRBV4-1	TRBJ1-1	NA	CASSQGGASEAFF	TGCGCCAGCAGCCAAGGGGGCGCGTCTGAAGCTTTCTTT
NA	TRBV9	TRBJ1-1	NA	CASSVDTGILNTEAFF	TGTGCCAGCAGCGTAGATACAGGGATATTGAACACTGAAGCTTTCTTT
TRBD1	TRBV28	TRBJ1-4	NA	CASKTGQLNEKLFF	TGTGCCAGCAAGACGGGACAGCTTAATGAAAAACTGTTTTTT
TRBD1	TRBV19	TRBJ1-5	NA	CASSSGQGYNQPQHF	TGTGCCAGTAGTTCAGGACAGGGCTACAATCAGCCCCAGCATTTT
NA	TRBV5-1	TRBJ2-1	NA	CASSLAREQFF	TGCGCCAGCAGCTTGGCCAGGGAGCAGTTCTTC
TRBD2	TRBV7-9	TRBJ2-3	NA	CASSFRGRAWEDTQYF	TGTGCCAGCAGCTTCCGCGGGAGGGCCTGGGAAGATACGCAGTATTTT
TRBD1	TRBV15	TRBJ1-4	NA	CATSTRGLRDNEKLFF	TGTGCCACCAGCACCAGGGGGCTTAGGGATAATGAAAAACTGTTTTTT
TRBD2	TRBV23-1	TRBJ2-1	NA	CASRGSGSTSYNEQFF	TGCGCCAGCAGGGGGAGCGGGAGCACGTCCTACAATGAGCAGTTCTTC
NA	TRBV27	TRBJ2-5	NA	CASSQLGEETQYF	TGTGCCAGCAGCCAACTTGGAGAAGAGACCCAGTACTTC
TRBD2	TRBV5-4	TRBJ2-1	once	CASSLRTSGYNEQFF	TGTGCCAGCAGCCTAAGGACTAGCGGATACAATGAGCAGTTCTTC
NA	TRBV2	TRBJ2-7	NA	CASMERAASYEQYF	TGTGCCAGCATGGAGCGGGCAGCCTCCTACGAGCAGTACTTC
TRBD2	TRBV27	TRBJ2-7	NA	CASGLAGGGEQYF	TGTGCCAGCGGATTAGCGGGAGGGGGCGAGCAGTACTTC
TRBD2	TRBV7-9	TRBJ2-1	NA	CASSLSGSSGNEQFF	TGTGCCAGCAGCTTGTCCGGTTCTAGCGGCAATGAGCAGTTCTTC
NA	TRBV10-2	TRBJ2-7	NA	CATGRDRYEQYF	TGCGCCACCGGTAGAGATCGTTACGAGCAGTACTTC
NA	TRBV4-1	TRBJ2-7	NA	CASSQVVAWEQYF	TGCGCCAGCAGCCAAGTTGTAGCTTGGGAGCAGTACTTC
NA	TRBV27	TRBJ2-7	few	CASSPQVAYEQYF	TGTGCCAGCAGTCCACAGGTCGCCTACGAGCAGTACTTC
TRBD2	TRBV4-1	TRBJ2-1	NA	CASSQDKLAGANNEQFF	TGCGCCAGCAGCCAAGATAAGTTGGCGGGAGCTAACAATGAGCAGTTCTTC
NA	TRBV6-4	TRBJ2-1	NA	CASSEEGTVLYNEQFF	TGTGCCAGCAGTGAGGAGGGGACAGTCCTTTACAATGAGCAGTTCTTC
NA	TRBV27	TRBJ2-7	NA	CASSDTGLPYEQYF	TGTGCCAGCAGTGACACAGGGCTCCCCTACGAGCAGTACTTC
NA	TRBV19	TRBJ1-3	NA	CASMEFSGNTIYF	TGTGCCAGTATGGAGTTCTCTGGAAACACCATATATTTT
NA	TRBV27	TRBJ1-1	NA	CASSLTRLRTEAFF	TGTGCCAGCAGTTTAACCCGCCTGAGAACTGAAGCTTTCTTT
NA	TRBV19	TRBJ2-7	NA	CASSIAGRDYEQYF	TGTGCCAGTAGTATAGCTGGGCGGGACTACGAGCAGTACTTC
TRBD2	TRBV5-1	TRBJ2-2	NA	CASSLVGGRANTGELFF	TGCGCCAGCAGCTTGGTTGGCGGGAGGGCGAACACCGGGGAGCTGTTTTTT
NA	TRBV11-2	TRBJ2-7	NA	CASSLTGEQYF	TGTGCCAGCAGCTTAACGGGGGAGCAGTACTTC
NA	TRBV18	TRBJ1-5	NA	CASSPDSHEPQHF	TGTGCCAGCTCACCGGACAGCCATGAGCCCCAGCATTTT
TRBD1	TRBV9	TRBJ1-1	NA	CASSPTGTGAFF	TGTGCCAGCAGCCCAACCGGGACAGGCGCTTTCTTT
NA	TRBV4-1	TRBJ2-7	NA	CASSQGPWDTSYEQYF	TGCGCCAGCAGCCAAGGCCCATGGGACACTTCCTACGAGCAGTACTTC
TRBD2	TRBV9	TRBJ2-2	NA	CASTPSGTTGELFF	TGTGCCAGCACTCCTAGCGGGACCACCGGGGAGCTGTTTTTT
NA	TRBV27	TRBJ1-1	NA	CASSPSDRLNYMNTEAFF	TGTGCCAGCAGTCCATCGGACAGACTTAATTATATGAACACTGAAGCTTTCTTT
TRBD2	TRBV30	TRBJ2-3	NA	CARIVAGADTQYF	TGTGCCCGGATAGTAGCGGGAGCAGATACGCAGTATTTT
TRBD1	TRBV19	TRBJ2-1	NA	CASSTRDRGLNEQFF	TGTGCCAGTAGTACCCGGGACAGGGGGCTTAATGAGCAGTTCTTC
NA	TRBV5-1	TRBJ2-3	NA	CASSLGDTDTQYF	TGCGCCAGCAGCTTGGGAGACACAGATACGCAGTATTTT
NA	TRBV19	TRBJ2-3	NA	CASRSPRRTHF	TGTGCCAGTAGATCACCCCGTAGAACCCATTTT
NA	TRBV30	TRBJ2-7	NA	CAWSVSVFYEQYF	TGTGCCTGGAGTGTATCGGTATTCTACGAGCAGTACTTC
TRBD2	TRBV7-9	TRBJ2-7	NA	CASTAPAGGSEQYF	TGTGCCAGCACAGCCCCAGCGGGGGGGTCCGAGCAGTACTTC
NA	TRBV7-3	TRBJ1-4	NA	CASSPQTTGGFEKLFF	TGTGCCAGCAGCCCTCAAACGACAGGAGGTTTTGAAAAACTGTTTTTT
TRBD1	TRBV28	TRBJ2-5	NA	CASSLWDRGPAETQYF	TGTGCCAGCAGTTTATGGGACAGGGGGCCGGCAGAGACCCAGTACTTC
TRBD2	TRBV9	TRBJ2-1	NA	CASSVGGLAAKGQFF	TGTGCCAGCAGCGTTGGGGGACTAGCGGCTAAGGGGCAGTTCTTC
NA	TRBV5-1	TRBJ2-7	once	CASSGQNYEQYF	TGCGCCAGCAGTGGGCAGAACTACGAGCAGTACTTC
NA	TRBV7-9	TRBJ1-1	NA	CASSLSFRETEAFF	TGTGCCAGCAGCTTATCCTTTCGAGAAACTGAAGCTTTCTTT
NA	TRBV28	TRBJ2-7	NA	CASCLSLSSYEQYF	TGTGCCAGCTGCCTCAGTCTGTCCTCCTACGAGCAGTACTTC